A single sample gave rise to the 26 T cell receptor beta chains below, sequenced in a study of blood T cell repertoires in COVID-19. The repertoire was sequenced with immunoSEQ multiplex PCR; TCRdb's copy has only in-frame clones and lacks some. The table includes roughly 150,000 clones, around nine tenths detected once. The sequenced sample was peripheral blood. These receptors were taken from a human donor in a cohort sampled during active COVID-19.

The chain recombines TRBV18 with TRBJ2-3, with no clear D. V was cut by 5 bases and J by 4 bases, with 16 bases left in between. The CDR3 length is 15 residues. The germline V gene encodes CDR1 KGHSH and CDR2 LQKENI. The DNA of the CDR3 is TGTGCCAGCTCAGCCCCCCGGGTAGACGCAGATACGCAGTATTTT. Encoded protein: CASSAPRVDADTQYF.

V and J are TRBV2 and TRBJ1-2, with a tentative D call TRBD1 (5 bases). The CDR3 extends over 14 amino acids. The V gene lost 6 bases and the J gene lost 0 bases, with 11 bases spanning the gap. Germline CDR1 is SNHLY and CDR2 is FYNNEI. The CDR3 protein is CASSLTAANYGYTF. For the CDR3, the DNA is TGTGCCAGCAGCCTGACAGCAGCTAACTATGGCTACACCTTC.

The chain joins TRBV2 to TRBJ1-2; perhaps TRBD1 as D (6 bases). This CDR3 spans 12 amino acids. Trimming took 6 bases from V and 8 from J, leaving 13 bases between them. The V gene's germline CDR1 is SNHLY and CDR2 FYNNEI. CDR3 nucleotide sequence: TGTGCCAGCAGGTCTTACAGGGACGGCTACACCTTC. Protein product: CASRSYRDGYTF.

V gene TRBV6-1 combines with J gene TRBJ1-6, with TRBD1 as a possible D gene (5 bases). Trimming stripped 1 base from V and 5 bases from J, with 12 bases between. Per germline, CDR1 MNHNS and CDR2 SASEGT. This CDR3 has 16 residues. The CDR3 reads CASSEGQGLNNSPLHF. The CDR3 DNA follows: TGTGCCAGCAGTGAAGGGCAGGGTCTGAATAATTCACCCCTCCACTTT.

The rearrangement links TRBV6-6 to TRBJ2-7, with 9 bases matching TRBD1. The V gene's germline CDR1 is MNHNY and CDR2 SVGAGI (reference sequence). The CDR3 totals 15 residues. Losses at the gene ends were 6 bases for V and 3 bases for J; bases not matched to a gene: 9. CDR3 DNA: TGTGCCAGCAGGCTTATGGGACAGGGATACTACGAGCAGTACTTC. The encoded protein is CASRLMGQGYYEQYF.

In its sample, this clone was seen once. The V and J genes are TRBV5-1 and TRBJ1-1, with TRBD1 matching over 8 bases. The germline V gene encodes CDR1 SGHRS and CDR2 YFSETQ. The CDR3 extends over 15 amino acids. Trimming cost V 6 bases and J 1 base; bases outside gene matches: 8. Here the CDR3 DNA reads TGCGCCAGCACCCCCAAGGGACAGGAGAACACTGAAGCTTTCTTT. It specifies CASTPKGQENTEAFF.

The V gene is TRBV19, the J gene TRBJ2-5; 9 bases agree with TRBD1. The CDR3 runs to 13 residues. The J segment lost 5 bases and the V segment lost 5 bases, leaving 3 bases of the junction unmatched. CDR1 LNHDA and CDR2 SQIVND come from the germline V gene (reference sequence). CDR3 coding DNA: TGTGCCAGTAGTGTGACAGGGGGGGAGACCCAGTACTTC. It encodes CASSVTGGETQYF.

This rearrangement joins TRBV28 to TRBJ2-3; D gene unclear. V dropped 4 bases and J dropped 0 bases, with 11 bases sitting between them. Germline assignment: CDR1 MDHEN and CDR2 SYDVKM. CDR3 length equals 15 residues. CDR3: CASSSTILSTDTQYF. DNA of the CDR3: TGTGCCAGCAGTTCGACAATCCTTAGCACAGATACGCAGTATTTT.

The gene calls are TRBV6-6 and TRBJ1-5, with D uncertain. This CDR3 comprises 14 residues. Per the germline V gene, CDR1 is MNHNY and CDR2 is SVGAGI (reference sequence). V dropped 10 bases and J dropped 6 bases, with 19 bases sitting between them. The CDR3 DNA sequence: TGTGCCACACGCCCTCCGGGGTCCGGTCAGCCCCAGCATTTT. The encoded protein is CATRPPGSGQPQHF.

The CDR3 DNA sequence: TGTGCCAGCAGCTTAGTCACGGCTAGCGGGAGTTCTCGTCTAGAGACCCAGTACTTC. Encoded protein: CASSLVTASGSSRLETQYF. This sequence joins TRBV7-9 and TRBJ2-5, with TRBD2 identical over 10 bases. With 1 base clipped from V and 4 bases from J, the junction kept 15 bases outside the gene matches. Germline V gives CDR1 SEHNR, CDR2 FQNEAQ (reference sequence). This CDR3 contains 19 residues.

V and J are TRBV28 and TRBJ2-4, with a possible D match to TRBD2 (6 bases). The ends were cut back, 7 bases at V and 11 bases at J, with 24 bases in the middle. This CDR3 contains 15 residues. Germline V gene sequence: CDR1 MDHEN, CDR2 SYDVKM. CDR3 in amino acids: CASTSQGTSPLVQYF. CDR3 nucleotides: TGTGCCAGCACCTCCCAGGGTACTAGCCCGCTCGTTCAGTACTTC.

This clone appeared a single time. The chain couples TRBV19 to TRBJ2-7; 8 bases match TRBD1. This CDR3 is built from 14 residues. Germline values: CDR1 LNHDA, CDR2 SQIVND (reference sequence). V gave up 9 bases and J gave up 3 bases; unmatched junction bases: 10. CDR3 bases: TGTGCCAGCGAGCTCCCCGACAGGGGCTACGAGCAGTACTTC. It specifies CASELPDRGYEQYF.

The V call is TRBV7-3, the J call TRBJ2-1; 9 bases agree with TRBD2. Germline V lookup: CDR1 SGHTA, CDR2 FQGTGA. The V gene end was trimmed by 4 bases and the J gene end by 9 bases; junction bases not matched to a gene: 4. The CDR3 consists of 13 residues. DNA of the CDR3: TGTGCCAGCAGCTCGGGGACTAGCAGTGAGCAGTTCTTC. Translation: CASSSGTSSEQFF.

Comments on this clone: The sample carries other DNA sequences with the same CDR3. The J gene is TRBJ2-3, the V gene TRBV7-2; TRBD1 might be the D (6 bases). The germline V and J ends were trimmed by 5 bases and 5 bases, with 11 bases remaining between them. CDR3 length equals 13 residues. Germline-derived CDR1 and CDR2 are SGHTA and FQGNSA. The CDR3 region is CASSLNRVDTQYF. CDR3 nucleotides: TGTGCCAGCAGCCTAAACAGGGTAGATACGCAGTATTTT.

The gene calls are TRBV6-2 or TRBV6-3 and TRBJ1-5; D is unclear. V was clipped by 0 bases and J by 3 bases, with 9 bases between them. Germline CDR1 is MNHEY and CDR2 is SVGEGT. There are 15 residues in the CDR3. CDR3 region: CASSYSSYYNQPQHF. The CDR3 DNA follows: TGTGCCAGCAGTTACTCGAGCTATTACAATCAGCCCCAGCATTTT.

This sequence joins TRBV28 and TRBJ2-7; 10 nucleotides match TRBD1. The germline CDR1 and CDR2 sequences are MDHEN and SYDVKM. The J segment lost 3 bases and the V segment lost 5 bases, leaving 7 bases of the junction unmatched. This CDR3 comprises 15 residues. The CDR3 loop reads CASSPGTGVHYEQYF. DNA for the CDR3: TGTGCCAGCAGTCCCGGGACAGGGGTTCACTACGAGCAGTACTTC. Supplemented by reference TRBV28 and TRBJ2-7, the full variable domain reads DVKVTQSSRYLVKRTGEKVFLECVQDMDHENMFWYRQDPGLGLRLIYFSYDVKMKEKGDIPEGYSVSREKKERFSLILESASTNQTSMYLCASSPGTGVHYEQYFGPGTRLTVT.

This sequence joins TRBV14 and TRBJ1-2; the D is unclear. This CDR3 spans 14 amino acids. Germline CDR1 reads SGHDN; CDR2 reads FVKESK. Trimming took off 3 bases at V and 8 bases at J, with 16 bases between the two ends. CDR3 amino acids: CASSQEFDLGGYTF. CDR3 nucleotide sequence: TGTGCCAGCAGCCAGGAGTTCGATCTCGGGGGCTACACCTTC.

The J gene is TRBJ2-1, the V gene TRBV7-6; 8 bases are a match to TRBD1. CDR1 and CDR2 from the germline V gene are SGHVS and FNYEAQ. The V segment lost 8 bases and the J segment 6 bases; nucleotides outside the gene matches: 9. The CDR3 contains 14 residues. CDR3 residues: CASSRTGRANEQFF. The CDR3 bases are TGTGCCAGCTCCCGGACAGGGCGCGCCAATGAGCAGTTCTTC.

A single count supports this clone. V usage is TRBV5-1 and J usage is TRBJ2-5; the match to TRBD2 covers 15 bases. Germline V CDR1 and CDR2: SGHRS, YFSETQ. This CDR3 comprises 18 residues. With 4 bases clipped from V and 2 bases from J, the junction kept 9 bases outside the gene matches. CDR3 nucleotide sequence: TGCGCCAGCAGCCCGGGACTAGCGGGAGGCCGGGAACAAGAGACCCAGTACTTC. It translates to CASSPGLAGGREQETQYF.

V and J are TRBV3-1 (or the pseudogene TRBV3-2) and TRBJ1-5; maybe TRBD1 (5 bases). The CDR3 spans 15 residues. Trimming cost V 0 bases and J 7 bases, with 13 bases left between them. CDR1 and CDR2 (germline): LGHDT, YNNKEL (reference sequence). This chain's CDR3 is CASSQDGQGWQPQHF. CDR3 nucleotide sequence: TGTGCCAGCAGCCAAGATGGGCAGGGCTGGCAGCCCCAGCATTTT.

For this clone: At one of its ends the junction is not consistent with the germline gene, which may arise from a read error. V and J are TRBV7-9 and TRBJ2-5, with D maybe TRBD2 (6 bases). Germline values: CDR1 SEHNR, CDR2 FQNEAQ (reference sequence). The CDR3 runs 17 residues. CDR3 sequence reads: CASSLAPTAGRLSSQYF. The CDR3 DNA reads TGTGCCAGCAGCCTAGCTCCCACGGCGGGGCGACTTTCGTCTCAGTACTTC.

This clone appeared a single time. The rearrangement links TRBV7-9 to TRBJ1-2; D may be TRBD1 (5 bases). The length of the CDR3 is 14 residues. The V gene lost 3 bases and the J gene lost 0 bases, with 8 bases spanning the gap. Germline assignment: CDR1 SEHNR and CDR2 FQNEAQ (reference sequence). CDR3 residues: CASSLDITNYGYTF. The CDR3 bases are TGTGCCAGCAGCTTGGACATAACTAACTATGGCTACACCTTC.

The genes are TRBV9 and TRBJ1-4; D is uncertain. V was pared by 3 bases and J by 4 bases, with 13 bases between. CDR1 and CDR2 from the germline V gene are SGDLS and YYNGEE. The CDR3 covers 15 residues. In nucleotides, the CDR3 is TGTGCCAGCAGCGCCCAAGAGGGTGGTAATGAAAAACTGTTTTTT. Translation: CASSAQEGGNEKLFF.

V is TRBV30 and J is TRBJ1-2; D may be TRBD1 (6 bases). Per the germline V gene, CDR1 is GTSNPN and CDR2 is SVGIG (reference sequence). The V end was cut by 4 bases, the J end by 7 bases, with 13 bases between. CDR3 size: 12 residues. The CDR3 DNA sequence: TGTGCCTGGACCATAGGACAGCGTGGCTACACCTTC. This gives the protein CAWTIGQRGYTF.

This clone came up a few times. V is TRBV11-3 and J is TRBJ1-1, with a weak D call TRBD1 (6 bases). V was clipped by 5 bases and J by 3 bases, with 16 bases between them. The germline V gene encodes CDR1 SGHNT and CDR2 YENEEA. The CDR3 sequence is 15 residues long. CDR3 bases: TGTGCCAGCAGCCCCCGGGGGGCGGGGGACACTGAAGCTTTCTTT. Protein sequence: CASSPRGAGDTEAFF.

This rearrangement joins TRBV5-6 to TRBJ2-1; D is uncertain. The CDR3 sequence is 12 residues long. Germline CDR1 SGHDT, CDR2 YYEEEE. Deletions cut 2 bases from V and 10 bases from J, with 10 bases between. The CDR3 nucleotides are TGTGCCAGCAGCTTCGACATGCCCGAGCAGTTCTTC. Residues: CASSFDMPEQFF.